The 30 T cell receptor beta chains below all came from one sample that was sequenced in a study of breast tumors, draining lymph nodes, adjacent tissues (dated by TCRdb to 2016 to 2018). Library creation used multiplex PCR. The sequencer was an Illumina HiSeq 2000. In TCRdb, the public reads were trimmed at Q25 with fastp and aligned with MiXCR, with productive beta chains retained. One record per CDR3 amino acid sequence lists the most common genes and DNA. Here the sample has around 230,000 distinct CDR3 sequences; about 34% occur a single time. Over 3.5% of the sample rests with the top ten. The lymph node samples were taken from the axillary draining lymph nodes of breast cancer patients. Input material: axillary lymph node tissue. These receptors came from a female donor with breast cancer. Some clones in this sample may be carry-over from other donors' samples.

This clonotype was observed once. The chain recombines TRBV24-1 with TRBJ2-3, with 11 positions matching TRBD2. In germline, CDR1 is KGHDR, CDR2 SFDVKD. The CDR3 has 15 residues. Losses at the gene ends were 3 bases for V and 6 bases for J; bases not matched to a gene: 4. CDR3 in amino acids: CATSDPGTSGDTQYF. CDR3 coding DNA: TGTGCCACCAGTGATCCCGGGACTAGCGGCGATACGCAGTATTTT.

The genes are TRBV29-1 and TRBJ2-7; 7 nucleotides agree with TRBD1. The CDR3 sequence is 12 residues long. CDR1 SQVTM and CDR2 ANQGSEA come from the germline V gene. The junction had 9 bases not matched to a gene; V was cut back by 8 bases and J by 5 bases. The CDR3 region has the DNA TGCAGCAGCCATGCGGACAGGAACGAGCAGTACTTC. Translation gives CSSHADRNEQYF.

This clonotype was counted many times. This chain connects TRBV15 to TRBJ1-5, with a weak D call TRBD1 (5 bases). The V end lost 1 base, the J end lost 6 bases, and 13 bases lay between the germline ends. Germline CDR1 reads LNHNV; CDR2 reads YYDKDF (reference sequence). The CDR3 has 15 amino acids. The CDR3 bases are TGTGCCACCAGCAGAGTATGGAAGCAGGGTCAGCCCCAGCATTTT. Amino acids: CATSRVWKQGQPQHF.

V usage is TRBV20-1 and J usage is TRBJ1-6; D gene unclear. Germline V lookup: CDR1 DFQATT, CDR2 SNEGSKA (reference sequence). Trimming took 0 bases from V and 8 from J, leaving 14 bases between them. There are 15 residues in the CDR3. Here the CDR3 DNA reads TGCAGTGCTAGAGAAAAAACAAGGTCGGATTCACCCCTCCACTTT. It yields the protein CSAREKTRSDSPLHF.

The table lists this clonotype with many counts. V gene TRBV2 combines with J gene TRBJ1-2; maybe TRBD1 (5 bases). Germline V gives CDR1 SNHLY, CDR2 FYNNEI. Trimming left V 6 bases short and J 4 bases short, with 9 bases between. The CDR3 length is 12 residues. The CDR3 protein is CASRGLVYGYTF. DNA for the CDR3: TGTGCCAGCAGGGGGCTAGTCTATGGCTACACCTTC.

The rearrangement uses TRBV27 and TRBJ2-5, with D perhaps TRBD2 (5 bases). V lost 1 base, J lost 3 bases, and 6 bases lay in between. Per germline, CDR1 MNHEY and CDR2 SMNVEV (reference sequence). The CDR3 has 13 residues. This CDR3 reads CASSLFGEETQYF. CDR3 coding DNA: TGTGCCAGCAGTTTATTCGGGGAAGAGACCCAGTACTTC.

The rearrangement uses TRBV6-4 and TRBJ1-6; 7 positions match TRBD1. J gave up 5 bases and V 8 bases, and 6 bases lay outside the gene matches. CDR1 MRHNA and CDR2 SNTAGT come from the germline V gene. This CDR3 has 14 amino acids. The CDR3 DNA sequence: TGTGCCAGCGGCCGCGGGACAGATAATTCACCCCTCCACTTT. This encodes CASGRGTDNSPLHF.

In this sample, this clonotype turned up many times. CDR3 DNA: TGTGCCAGTAGTATCCACCTTGCAGGGGGCCGCAATCAGCCCCAGCATTTT. Translated: CASSIHLAGGRNQPQHF. The rearrangement uses TRBV19 and TRBJ1-5; 8 bases align to TRBD1. Per germline, CDR1 LNHDA and CDR2 SQIVND (reference sequence). The CDR3 consists of 17 residues. V gave up 3 bases and J gave up 2 bases; unmatched junction bases: 9.

The J gene is TRBJ2-1, the V gene TRBV15, with D perhaps TRBD1 or TRBD2 (5 bases each). This CDR3 spans 17 amino acids. Germline V gene data show CDR1 as LNHNV and CDR2 as YYDKDF (reference sequence). Trimming left V 1 base short and J 1 base short, with 14 bases between. The CDR3 coding sequence is TGTGCCACCAGCAGAGGTGGGGACGGTTATTCCTACAATGAGCAGTTCTTC. Translated: CATSRGGDGYSYNEQFF.

Of note for this clonotype: A much bigger clone sits one base away, suggesting this may be a read error. This sequence joins TRBV7-9 and TRBJ2-7; 13 bases line up with TRBD2. The CDR3 is 15 amino acids. Germline loops: CDR1 SEHNR, CDR2 FQNEAQ (reference sequence). CDR3 amino acids: CASSDTSGRAYEQHF. The DNA for the CDR3 is TGTGCCAGCAGCGATACTAGCGGGAGGGCCTACGAGCAGCACTTC.

In its sample, this clonotype was seen once. This may be a read error, as it is one base from a much larger clone. The chain couples TRBV7-2 to TRBJ2-3, with D possibly being TRBD1 or TRBD2 (5 bases each). The CDR3 consists of 17 residues. The germline V gene encodes CDR1 SGHTA and CDR2 FQGNSA. The CDR3 nucleotides are TGCGCCAGCAGCCAAGAGAGGCAGGTGGGGGAAGCAGATCCGCAGTATTTT. The encoded protein is CASSQERQVGEADPQYF.

The chain has TRBV7-9 and TRBJ1-6; 8 nucleotides match TRBD1. V trimming: 4 bases; J trimming: 8 bases; junction bases outside the gene matches: 4. In germline, CDR1 is SEHNR, CDR2 FQNEAQ (reference sequence). The CDR3 is 14 amino acids. The CDR3 here is CASSSGGGYSPLHF. CDR3 in DNA: TGTGCCAGCAGCTCAGGGGGCGGATATTCACCCCTCCACTTT.

On this clonotype itself: A read error may be the cause here, since a much bigger clone is one base away. The chain recombines TRBV14 with TRBJ1-3; 9 bases match TRBD1. The CDR3 extends over 15 amino acids. The V gene's germline CDR1 is SGHDN and CDR2 FVKESK. In nucleotides, the CDR3 is TGTGCCAGCAGTCGTACAGGGGGCATTGGAACCACCATATATTTT. Translation: CASSRTGGIGTTIYF.

This clonotype was counted many times. The chain employs TRBV9 and TRBJ2-1; perhaps D is TRBD1 or TRBD2 (5 bases each). Germline-derived CDR1 and CDR2 are SGDLS and YYNGEE. The CDR3 extends over 16 amino acids. V was pared by 0 bases and J by 3 bases, with 13 bases between. The CDR3 spells CASSVDGGTFYNEQFF. CDR3 bases: TGTGCCAGCAGCGTAGATGGGGGAACCTTCTACAATGAGCAGTTCTTC.

The rearrangement links TRBV6-1 to TRBJ2-1; the D call may be TRBD1 or TRBD2 (6 bases each). The CDR3 has 14 residues. The V end lost 1 base, the J end lost 7 bases, and 11 bases lay between the germline ends. Germline CDR1 is MNHNS and CDR2 is SASEGT. CDR3 in amino acids: CASSEVTGRNEQFF. DNA for the CDR3: TGTGCCAGCAGTGAAGTCACAGGGAGGAATGAGCAGTTCTTC.

This clonotype was observed many times. The chain links TRBV24-1 to TRBJ2-5, with D possibly TRBD1 on 6 matching bases. This CDR3 contains 14 residues. V lost 3 bases to trimming and J lost 5 bases, with 12 bases between them. CDR1 and CDR2 (germline): KGHDR, SFDVKD. The CDR3 spells CATSDAQGRETQYF. CDR3 in DNA: TGTGCCACCAGTGATGCACAGGGACGGGAGACCCAGTACTTC.

In its sample, this clonotype was seen a few times. This chain links TRBV7-8 with TRBJ2-1, with 11 bases matching TRBD2. The CDR3 is made up of 15 amino acids. Unmatched junction bases numbered 6, after V lost 6 bases and J lost 5 bases. CDR1 SGHVS and CDR2 FQNEAQ come from the germline V gene. CDR3 DNA: TGTGCCAGCAGACTAGCGGGAGCCACCGACAATGAGCAGTTCTTC. Amino acid sequence: CASRLAGATDNEQFF. Looking up the rest from reference TRBV7-8 and TRBJ2-1 gives the full variable domain: GAGVSQSPRYKVAKRGQDVALRCDPISGHVSLFWYQQALGQGPEFLTYFQNEAQLDKSGLPSDRFFAERPEGSVSTLKIQRTQQEDSAVYLCASRLAGATDNEQFFGPGTRLTVL.

This clonotype was seen at least ten times. The chain employs TRBV5-6 and TRBJ1-2; D not certain. There are 15 residues in the CDR3. Trimming cost V 2 bases and J 6 bases, with 17 bases left between them. Germline V gene sequence: CDR1 SGHDT, CDR2 YYEEEE. CDR3 protein: CASSFDPYPSNGYTF. Here the CDR3 DNA reads TGTGCCAGCAGCTTTGACCCGTACCCCAGCAATGGCTACACCTTC.

This chain joins TRBV25-1 and TRBJ2-5; the match to TRBD1 covers 8 bases. Germline CDR1 is MGHDK and CDR2 is SYGVNS. Unmatched junction bases numbered 6, after V lost 2 bases and J lost 4 bases. CDR3 length: 15 amino acids. The CDR3 loop is CASSEGAGGSETQYF. DNA of the CDR3: TGTGCCAGCAGTGAAGGTGCAGGGGGCTCAGAGACCCAGTACTTC.

The rearrangement uses TRBV2 and TRBJ1-5, with 11 bases identical to TRBD1. Looked up from germline, CDR1 is SNHLY and CDR2 is FYNNEI. This CDR3 spans 15 amino acids. Trimming took 5 bases from V and 5 from J; bases not matched to a gene: 5. The CDR3 bases are TGTGCCAGCAGTTTGTCGGGACAGGGGGATCAGCCCCAGCATTTT. The encoded protein is CASSLSGQGDQPQHF.

This clonotype was recorded at least ten times. V usage is TRBV7-9 and J usage is TRBJ1-4; D call uncertain. Trimming took 3 bases from V and 2 from J, leaving 10 bases between them. Per the germline V gene, CDR1 is SEHNR and CDR2 is FQNEAQ (reference sequence). The CDR3 is made up of 15 amino acids. The DNA for the CDR3 is TGTGCCAGCAGCTTTTTCAGCGCTACTAATGAAAAACTGTTTTTT. This translates into CASSFFSATNEKLFF.

This clonotype was picked up many times. The chain couples TRBV5-1 to TRBJ2-7; TRBD2 matches at 7 bases. From germline, CDR1 is SGHRS and CDR2 YFSETQ. J was trimmed by 1 base and V by 0 bases; bases with no gene match: 4. The CDR3 runs 15 residues. DNA for the CDR3: TGCGCCAGCAGCTTGGCCGGGACTACATCCTACGAGCAGTACTTC. As protein: CASSLAGTTSYEQYF.

This clonotype was observed many times. J is TRBJ1-5 and V is TRBV9; D not certain. Germline CDR1 is SGDLS and CDR2 is YYNGEE. This CDR3 region has 15 residues. With 4 bases removed from V and 0 bases from J, the gap between germline ends came to 11 bases. The CDR3 region is CASSPSQHSNQPQHF. In DNA, the CDR3 is TGTGCCAGCAGCCCCAGCCAGCATAGCAATCAGCCCCAGCATTTT.

This clonotype occurred many times. This rearrangement joins TRBV10-3 to TRBJ2-2; 7 bases match TRBD2. The V segment lost 3 bases and the J segment 4 bases; nucleotides outside the gene matches: 5. The CDR3 length is 15 residues. Germline V gene lookup returns CDR1 ENHRY and CDR2 SYGVKD. CDR3 sequence (DNA): TGTGCCATCAGTGAAAGACTAGCTTTCACCGGGGAGCTGTTTTTT. Translation gives CAISERLAFTGELFF.

Ten or more counts support this clonotype. The rearrangement joins TRBV9 to TRBJ1-4; 8 positions match TRBD1. The germline V gene encodes CDR1 SGDLS and CDR2 YYNGEE. This CDR3 spans 15 amino acids. J was trimmed by 3 bases and V by 2 bases; bases with no gene match: 3. For the CDR3, the DNA is TGTGCCAGCAGCGTCAGGGGGCTCCCTAATGAAAAACTGTTTTTT. This translates into CASSVRGLPNEKLFF.

This clonotype was detected a few times. This sequence joins TRBV27 and TRBJ1-2; possible D gene TRBD1, 5 bases. Germline V gene lookup returns CDR1 MNHEY and CDR2 SMNVEV (reference sequence). The V and J ends lost 6 bases and 4 bases respectively, with 18 bases between them. CDR3 length: 15 amino acids. CDR3 nucleotides: TGTGCCAGCAGCCGGGGACCGCTCCCCCTCTATGGCTACACCTTC. Its translation is CASSRGPLPLYGYTF.

This clonotype has at least ten counts. The chain has TRBV20-1 and TRBJ1-6; tentatively, D is TRBD1 (5 bases). In germline, CDR1 is DFQATT, CDR2 SNEGSKA (reference sequence). There are 13 residues in the CDR3. V was shortened by 3 bases and J by 9 bases, with 12 bases between the two germline ends. The CDR3 here is CSASRELGSPLHF. CDR3 DNA sequence: TGCAGTGCTAGCAGGGAATTGGGTTCACCCCTCCACTTT.

This clonotype was detected only once. The rearrangement uses TRBV7-9 and TRBJ2-1, with 11 positions matching TRBD2. The CDR3 length is 16 residues. The germline V gene has CDR1 SEHNR and CDR2 FQNEAQ (reference sequence). V trimming: 2 bases; J trimming: 3 bases; junction bases outside the gene matches: 3. For the CDR3, the DNA is TGTGCCAGCAGCTTATCGGGACTAGCGGTCTACAATGAGCAGTTCTTC. Translation: CASSLSGLAVYNEQFF. The variable domain in full, with the rest retrieved from reference TRBV7-9 and TRBJ2-1, is DTGVSQNPRHKITKRGQNVTFRCDPISEHNRLYWYRQTLGQGPEFLTYFQNEAQLEKSRLLSDRFSAERPKGSFSTLEIQRTEQGDSAMYLCASSLSGLAVYNEQFFGPGTRLTVL.

The chain combines TRBV6-1 with TRBJ1-5, with 9 bases that match TRBD1. V was clipped by 4 bases and J by 4 bases; unmatched bases: 2. The CDR3 covers 14 residues. The germline CDR1 and CDR2 sequences are MNHNS and SASEGT. CDR3 nucleotide sequence: TGTGCCAGCAGTGTGGACAGGGGAAATCAGCCCCAGCATTTT. Its protein product is CASSVDRGNQPQHF.

This clonotype was seen a few times. The CDR3 DNA reads TGTGCCAGCTCACCACTCAGCAGGGGTGGAACCTACGAGCAGTACTTC. It is translated as CASSPLSRGGTYEQYF. The J gene is TRBJ2-7, the V gene TRBV18; weak D call: TRBD1 (6 bases). The CDR3 spans 16 residues. The V end was cut by 1 base, the J end by 2 bases, with 15 bases between. The germline CDR1 and CDR2 sequences are KGHSH and LQKENI. Full variable domain (missing parts from reference TRBV18 and TRBJ2-7): NAGVMQNPRHLVRRRGQEARLRCSPMKGHSHVYWYRQLPEEGLKFMVYLQKENIIDESGMPKERFSAEFPKEGPSILRIQQVVRGDSAAYFCASSPLSRGGTYEQYFGPGTRLTVT.